The 18 T cell receptor beta chains presented below share a single source sample, sequenced in a study of Graves' ophthalmopathy and Graves' hyperthyroidism. Transcripts of RNA were the source for amplifying TCR beta CDR3 regions. The first round was an RT-PCR with HTBI primers, and the second round was a multiplex PCR. TCRdb reprocessed the multiplex PCR reads with MiXCR, giving one entry per CDR3 protein. The sample includes some 410,000 distinct CDR3 sequences, roughly 21% seen only once; the top ten take around 3.2%. What was sequenced was peripheral blood. These receptors all come from a woman aged 18-29 years with stable Graves' hyperthyroidism.

This clonotype was seen many times. This chain links TRBV20-1 with TRBJ2-7; a weak D match, TRBD2 (6 bases). Trimming shortened V by 0 bases and J by 4 bases, and 22 bases separated the two germline ends. The CDR3 consists of 17 residues. Germline V lookup: CDR1 DFQATT, CDR2 SNEGSKA (reference sequence). CDR3 bases: TGCAGTGCTAGAGATCGTATGCGGGGAGGCCCGAGTTACGAGCAGTACTTC. Protein product: CSARDRMRGGPSYEQYF.

This clonotype appeared many times. CDR3 sequence: CSVKGTGNTGELFF. The CDR3 DNA is TGCAGCGTTAAAGGGACAGGCAACACCGGGGAGCTGTTTTTT. The chain combines TRBV29-1 with TRBJ2-2, with 8 bases lining up with TRBD1. V gave up 5 bases and J gave up 2 bases; unmatched junction bases: 4. The CDR3 runs to 14 residues. Germline V lookup: CDR1 SQVTM, CDR2 ANQGSEA.

This clonotype was counted ten times or more. The J gene is TRBJ2-7, the V gene TRBV19, with 8 bases that match TRBD1. This CDR3 is built from 15 residues. V was clipped by 6 bases and J by 2 bases; unmatched bases: 9. CDR1 is LNHDA, CDR2 SQIVND, per germline (reference sequence). The CDR3 spells CASSPTDRATYEQYF. The DNA for the CDR3 is TGTGCCAGTAGCCCGACGGACAGGGCCACCTACGAGCAGTACTTC.

This clonotype was seen only a few times. The chain employs TRBV25-1 and TRBJ1-2, with D perhaps TRBD1 (5 bases). V shed 5 bases and J shed 6 bases, with 25 bases lying between them. Germline lookup yields CDR1 MGHDK and CDR2 SYGVNS. This CDR3 has 17 residues. The CDR3 DNA reads TGTGCCAGCAGTCTTTGGGACTTTGGTGGACCCCTGGATGGCTACACCTTC. Protein sequence: CASSLWDFGGPLDGYTF.

Ten or more counts support this clonotype. The chain joins TRBV20-1 to TRBJ2-5, with 8 positions matching TRBD2. The CDR3 sequence is 14 residues long. Germline CDR1 reads DFQATT; CDR2 reads SNEGSKA (reference sequence). V was pared by 2 bases and J by 1 base, with 3 bases of the junction left unmatched. The CDR3, as DNA: TGCAGTGCTAGAAAGCGGGGGATCCAAGAGACCCAGTACTTC. It codes for CSARKRGIQETQYF.

The table lists this clonotype with a few counts. The rearrangement uses TRBV7-2 and TRBJ2-7; D possibly corresponds to TRBD1 (5 bases). Germline CDR1 reads SGHTA; CDR2 reads FQGNSA. This CDR3 is built from 14 residues. Trimming took 3 bases from V and 0 from J, leaving 9 bases between them. As DNA, the CDR3 is TGTGCCAGCAGCTTGGGGCGAACCTCCTACGAGCAGTACTTC. Amino acid sequence: CASSLGRTSYEQYF. Combining the CDR3 with reference TRBV7-2 and TRBJ2-7 gives the whole variable domain GAGVSQSPSNKVTEKGKDVELRCDPISGHTALYWYRQSLGQGLEFLIYFQGNSAPDKSGLPSDRFSAERTGGSVSTLTIQRTQQEDSAVYLCASSLGRTSYEQYFGPGTRLTVT.

This sequence joins TRBV3-1 and TRBJ1-2; a weak D match, TRBD1 (5 bases). Trimming removed 5 bases at V and 6 bases at J, with 19 bases between. Germline assignment: CDR1 LGHDT and CDR2 YNNKEL (reference sequence). This CDR3 is built from 15 residues. In nucleotides, the CDR3 is TGTGCCAGCAGCAAGATCGGGACGGACCATGATGGCTACACCTTC. Translating it yields CASSKIGTDHDGYTF. The whole variable domain, filled in from reference TRBV3-1 and TRBJ1-2, reads DTAVSQTPKYLVTQMGNDKSIKCEQNLGHDTMYWYKQDSKKFLKIMFSYNNKELIINETVPNRFSPKSPDKAHLNLHINSLELGDSAVYFCASSKIGTDHDGYTFGSGTRLTVV.

The V call is TRBV19, the J call TRBJ2-6, with 7 bases that match TRBD1. CDR3 length equals 17 residues. Germline trimming cut 7 bases from V and 2 bases from J; bases unmatched to any gene: 11. Germline V gene sequence: CDR1 LNHDA, CDR2 SQIVND (reference sequence). CDR3 in DNA: TGTGCCAGTACTGTTAGAGAGGGGGCGGCTGGGGCCAACGTCCTGACTTTC. Translating it yields CASTVREGAAGANVLTF.

This clonotype was recorded at least ten times. This rearrangement joins TRBV10-3 to TRBJ2-7; D is perhaps TRBD1 or TRBD2 (5 bases each). The CDR3 has 14 residues. V was pared by 6 bases and J by 2 bases, with 14 bases between. Germline V gives CDR1 ENHRY, CDR2 SYGVKD. CDR3 in DNA: TGTGCCATCAGCCCGGTGAGGGACGCCTACGAGCAGTACTTC. This codes for CAISPVRDAYEQYF.

This clonotype has a count of ten or more. V and J are TRBV5-1 and TRBJ2-7; D is ambiguous. In germline, CDR1 is SGHRS, CDR2 YFSETQ. The CDR3 consists of 16 residues. The V and J ends lost 4 bases and 3 bases respectively, with 20 bases between them. The CDR3 loop is CASSPSSIQGYYEQYF. The CDR3 nucleotides read TGCGCCAGCAGCCCCTCCAGCATTCAAGGGTACTACGAGCAGTACTTC.

This clonotype was observed a handful of times. The CDR3 coding sequence is TGTGCCAGCAGCTTAGGGCAGGGTTCTGAGACCCAGTACTTC. Translation: CASSLGQGSETQYF. This rearrangement joins TRBV7-9 to TRBJ2-5; possible D gene TRBD1, 5 bases. The CDR3 spans 14 residues. The germline gives CDR1 SEHNR, CDR2 FQNEAQ (reference sequence). Trimming left V 1 base short and J 5 bases short, with 11 bases between. The entire variable domain, with the rest obtained from reference TRBV7-9 and TRBJ2-5, is as follows: DTGVSQNPRHKITKRGQNVTFRCDPISEHNRLYWYRQTLGQGPEFLTYFQNEAQLEKSRLLSDRFSAERPKGSFSTLEIQRTEQGDSAMYLCASSLGQGSETQYFGPGTRLLVL.

This clonotype was counted many times. The chain carries TRBV12-3 or TRBV12-4 and TRBJ2-7, with D possibly TRBD2 on 5 matching bases. The germline V and J ends were trimmed by 5 bases and 2 bases, with 16 bases remaining between them. The CDR3 is 15 amino acids. The CDR3 DNA is TGTGCCAGCAGTGATAACAGCGGTTCTCCCTACGAGCAGTACTTC. Residues: CASSDNSGSPYEQYF.

The chain links TRBV30 to TRBJ2-7, with a weak D call TRBD2 (6 bases). Per germline, CDR1 GTSNPN and CDR2 SVGIG (reference sequence). V was trimmed by 8 bases and J by 3 bases, leaving 14 bases between them. The CDR3 consists of 12 residues. The CDR3, as DNA: TGTGCCGGCCGGGACTTCCACTACGAGCAGTACTTC. It specifies CAGRDFHYEQYF.

There are many counts of this clonotype. The chain employs TRBV14 and TRBJ2-7, with 8 bases aligning to TRBD1. Germline V gene data show CDR1 as SGHDN and CDR2 as FVKESK. Trimming at V came to 2 bases and at J to 1 base, leaving 4 bases not matched to a gene. The CDR3 totals 15 residues. The CDR3 DNA reads as TGTGCCAGCAGCCAATTCGGACAGGGATCCTACGAGCAGTACTTC. Translating gives CASSQFGQGSYEQYF. Based on the CDR3 plus reference TRBV14 and TRBJ2-7, the full variable domain is EAGVTQFPSHSVIEKGQTVTLRCDPISGHDNLYWYRRVMGKEIKFLLHFVKESKQDESGMPNNRFLAERTGGTYSTLKVQPAELEDSGVYFCASSQFGQGSYEQYFGPGTRLTVT.

There are a few counts of this clonotype. The chain carries TRBV6-1 and TRBJ2-2; 7 bases are a match to TRBD2. The germline V gene encodes CDR1 MNHNS and CDR2 SASEGT. V shed 2 bases and J 5 bases; nucleotides not matched to a gene: 8. The CDR3 loop spans 16 amino acids. Here the CDR3 DNA reads TGTGCCAGCAGTGAAATCCCGGGAGGATTAACCGGGGAGCTGTTTTTT. Translating gives CASSEIPGGLTGELFF.

In this sample, this clonotype turned up many times. J is TRBJ1-5 and V is TRBV19, with D perhaps TRBD1 (5 bases). V was cut by 4 bases and J by 1 base, with 11 bases left in between. The CDR3 sequence is 15 residues long. Germline CDR1 LNHDA, CDR2 SQIVND (reference sequence). In nucleotides, the CDR3 is TGTGCCAGTAGTAATCCGACAGACAGCAATCAGCCCCAGCATTTT. Encoded protein: CASSNPTDSNQPQHF. Full variable domain (rest looked up from reference TRBV19 and TRBJ1-5): DGGITQSPKYLFRKEGQNVTLSCEQNLNHDAMYWYRQDPGQGLRLIYYSQIVNDFQKGDIAEGYSVSREKKESFPLTVTSAQKNPTAFYLCASSNPTDSNQPQHFGDGTRLSIL.

The chain employs TRBV2 and TRBJ1-5; possible D gene TRBD1, 5 bases. Germline values: CDR1 SNHLY, CDR2 FYNNEI. Trimming removed 5 bases at V and 3 bases at J, with 8 bases between. CDR3 length: 13 residues. The CDR3 region is CASSRQNNQPQHF. CDR3 bases: TGTGCCAGCAGTCGACAGAACAATCAGCCCCAGCATTTT. The full variable domain, in which reference TRBV2 and TRBJ1-5 provide the parts outside the CDR3, is EPEVTQTPSHQVTQMGQEVILRCVPISNHLYFYWYRQILGQKVEFLVSFYNNEISEKSEIFDDQFSVERPDGSNFTLKIRSTKLEDSAMYFCASSRQNNQPQHFGDGTRLSIL.

In its sample, this clonotype was seen a few times. V usage is TRBV6-5 and J usage is TRBJ1-1; unclear D gene. The CDR3 contains 17 residues. The ends were cut back, 0 bases at V and 0 bases at J, with 14 bases in the middle. Germline V gene lookup returns CDR1 MNHEY and CDR2 SVGAGI. CDR3 in DNA: TGTGCCAGCAGTTACTCCCCCCGGCCAGCCTTGAACACTGAAGCTTTCTTT. The encoded protein is CASSYSPRPALNTEAFF.